This T cell receptor (beta chain) was obtained from a study of CD8+ T cells in alopecia areata. Deletions cut 6 bases from V and 8 bases from J, with 13 bases between. The CDR3 is made up of 13 amino acids. CDR1 is KGHSH, CDR2 LQKENI, per germline. RNA extraction was followed by reverse transcription into cDNA, which acted as the sequencing template. Some clones are missing from TCRdb's copy, which holds only in-frame ones; the method was immunoSEQ multiplex PCR. Of 200,000 or so clones in the sample, around three fifths are singletons; the top ten hold 0.45%. This sample comprised CD4+ T cells sorted from blood, obtained at week 0. The receptor was isolated from a human donor with alopecia areata. This chain connects TRBV18 to TRBJ1-4, with a tentative D call TRBD1 (5 bases). The CDR3 DNA follows: TGTGCCAGCTCCCCAGGGCAAGGCGAAAAACTGTTTTTT. This codes for CASSPGQGEKLFF. Using reference TRBV18 and TRBJ1-4 for the parts outside the CDR3, the full variable domain is NAGVMQNPRHLVRRRGQEARLRCSPMKGHSHVYWYRQLPEEGLKFMVYLQKENIIDESGMPKERFSAEFPKEGPSILRIQQVVRGDSAAYFCASSPGQGEKLFFGSGTQLSVL.